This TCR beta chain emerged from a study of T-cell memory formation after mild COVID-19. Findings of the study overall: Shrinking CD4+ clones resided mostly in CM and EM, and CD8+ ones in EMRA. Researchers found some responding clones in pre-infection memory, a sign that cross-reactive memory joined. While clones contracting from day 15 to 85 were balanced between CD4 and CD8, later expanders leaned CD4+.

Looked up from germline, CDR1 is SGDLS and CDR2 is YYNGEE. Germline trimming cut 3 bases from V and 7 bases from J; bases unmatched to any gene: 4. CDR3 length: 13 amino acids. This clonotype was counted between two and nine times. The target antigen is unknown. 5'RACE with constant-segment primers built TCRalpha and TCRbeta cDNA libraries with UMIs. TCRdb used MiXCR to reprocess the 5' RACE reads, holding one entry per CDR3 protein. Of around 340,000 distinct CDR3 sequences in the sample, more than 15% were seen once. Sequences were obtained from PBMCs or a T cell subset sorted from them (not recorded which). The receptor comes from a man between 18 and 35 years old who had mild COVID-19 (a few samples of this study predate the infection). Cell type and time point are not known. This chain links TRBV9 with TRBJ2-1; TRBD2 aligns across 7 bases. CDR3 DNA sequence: TGTGCCAGCAGCGGCGGGGGAACAAATGAGCAGTTCTTC. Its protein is CASSGGGTNEQFF.